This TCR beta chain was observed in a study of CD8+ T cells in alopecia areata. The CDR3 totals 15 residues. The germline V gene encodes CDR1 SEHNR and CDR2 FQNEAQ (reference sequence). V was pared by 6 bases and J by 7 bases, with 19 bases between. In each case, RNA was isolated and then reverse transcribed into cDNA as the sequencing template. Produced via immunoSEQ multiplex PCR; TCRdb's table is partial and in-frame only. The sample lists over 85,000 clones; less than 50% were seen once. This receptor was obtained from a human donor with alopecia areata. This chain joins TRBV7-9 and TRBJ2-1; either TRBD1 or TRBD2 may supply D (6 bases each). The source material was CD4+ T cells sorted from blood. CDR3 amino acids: CASRKGGNLGNEQFF. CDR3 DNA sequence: TGTGCCAGCAGAAAGGGGGGCAATTTAGGGAATGAGCAGTTCTTC. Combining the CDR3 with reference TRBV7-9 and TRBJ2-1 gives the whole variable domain DTGVSQNPRHKITKRGQNVTFRCDPISEHNRLYWYRQTLGQGPEFLTYFQNEAQLEKSRLLSDRFSAERPKGSFSTLEIQRTEQGDSAMYLCASRKGGNLGNEQFFGPGTRLTVL.